This T cell receptor (beta chain) was sequenced for a study of blood T cells in healthy people across ages. V dropped 3 bases and J dropped 4 bases, with 9 bases sitting between them. Per germline, CDR1 LGHNT and CDR2 FRNRAP. The CDR3 runs 13 residues. This clonotype was found a few times. Its antigen is currently unknown. Whole-study results and caveats: Across the age range, TCR beta diversity per million T cells fell in a roughly linear way.

A second PCR of 7 to 11 cycles used a sample-barcoded 5' primer and a J-beta primer mix. MiXCR was run by TCRdb on the 5' RACE reads, yielding one entry per CDR3 protein. This sample yields 750,000 to 950,000 distinct CDR3 sequences, of which approximately 55% are seen a single time; approximately 41% belongs to the top ten. Sequenced input: blood. The chain uses TRBV12-5 and TRBJ2-5; D is unresolved. The receptor was derived from a man at least 80 years old in good health. CDR3 DNA sequence: TGTGCTAGTGGTTTTCTGGGATCAGAGACCCAGTACTTC. This translates into CASGFLGSETQYF.